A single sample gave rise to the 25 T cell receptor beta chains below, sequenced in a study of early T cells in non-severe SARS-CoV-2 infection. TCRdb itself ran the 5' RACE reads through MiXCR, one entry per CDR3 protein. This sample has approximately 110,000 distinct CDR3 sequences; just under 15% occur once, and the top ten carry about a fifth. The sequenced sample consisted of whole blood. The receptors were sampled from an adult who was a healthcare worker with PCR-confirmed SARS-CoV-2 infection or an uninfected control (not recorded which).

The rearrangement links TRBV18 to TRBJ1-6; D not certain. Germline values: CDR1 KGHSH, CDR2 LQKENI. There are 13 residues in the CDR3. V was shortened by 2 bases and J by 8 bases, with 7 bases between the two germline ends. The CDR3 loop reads CASSPEMDSPLHF. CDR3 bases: TGTGCCAGCTCACCAGAGATGGATTCACCCCTCCACTTT.

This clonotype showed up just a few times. The CDR3 loop is CASSFSTPTGGDYNSPLHF. The DNA of the CDR3 is TGTGCCAGCAGTTTCTCCACTCCAACAGGGGGCGACTATAATTCACCCCTCCACTTT. This rearrangement joins TRBV27 to TRBJ1-6; 9 nucleotides align to TRBD1. Germline CDR1 is MNHEY and CDR2 is SMNVEV (reference sequence). This CDR3 is 19 amino acids long. Trimming removed 3 bases from V and 3 bases from J; junction bases left unmatched: 12.

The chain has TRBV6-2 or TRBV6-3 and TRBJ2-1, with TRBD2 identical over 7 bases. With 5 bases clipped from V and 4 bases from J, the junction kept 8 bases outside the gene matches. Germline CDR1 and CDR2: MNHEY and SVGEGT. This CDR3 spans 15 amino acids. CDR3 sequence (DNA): TGTGCCAGCAGTCCTGCTAGCGGAGCTTACAATGAGCAGTTCTTC. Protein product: CASSPASGAYNEQFF.

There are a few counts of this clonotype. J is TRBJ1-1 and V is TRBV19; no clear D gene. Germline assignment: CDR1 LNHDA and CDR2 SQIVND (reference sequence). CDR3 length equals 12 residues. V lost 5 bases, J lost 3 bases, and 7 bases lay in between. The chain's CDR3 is CASSGVDTEAFF. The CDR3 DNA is TGTGCCAGTAGTGGGGTGGACACTGAAGCTTTCTTT.

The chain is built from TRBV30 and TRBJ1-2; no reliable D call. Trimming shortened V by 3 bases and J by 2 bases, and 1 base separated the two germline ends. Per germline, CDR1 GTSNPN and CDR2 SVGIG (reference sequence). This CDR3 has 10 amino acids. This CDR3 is CAWRNYGYTF. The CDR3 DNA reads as TGTGCCTGGAGGAACTATGGCTACACCTTC. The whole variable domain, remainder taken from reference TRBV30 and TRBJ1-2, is SQTIHQWPATLVQPVGSPLSLECTVEGTSNPNLYWYRQAAGRGLQLLFYSVGIGQISSEVPQNLSASRPQDRQFILSSKKLLLSDSGFYLCAWRNYGYTFGSGTRLTVV.

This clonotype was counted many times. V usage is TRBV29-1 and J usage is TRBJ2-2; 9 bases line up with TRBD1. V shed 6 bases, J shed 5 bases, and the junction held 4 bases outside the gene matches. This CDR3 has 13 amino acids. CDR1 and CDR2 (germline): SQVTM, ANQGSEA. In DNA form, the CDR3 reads TGCAGCGTGGGACAGGGAAGTACCGGGGAGCTGTTTTTT. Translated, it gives CSVGQGSTGELFF.

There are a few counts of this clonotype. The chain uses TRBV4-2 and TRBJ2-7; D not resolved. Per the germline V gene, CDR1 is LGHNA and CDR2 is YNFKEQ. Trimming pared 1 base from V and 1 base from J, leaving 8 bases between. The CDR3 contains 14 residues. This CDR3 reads CASSQGLLSYEQYF. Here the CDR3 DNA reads TGTGCCAGCAGCCAAGGACTCCTATCCTACGAGCAGTACTTC.

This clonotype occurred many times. The DNA for the CDR3 is TGTGCCTGGAGTGAGGGGGTGAACACAGATACGCAGTATTTT. Translating it yields CAWSEGVNTDTQYF. The chain uses TRBV30 and TRBJ2-3, with D tentatively TRBD1 (6 bases). CDR1 and CDR2 (germline): GTSNPN, SVGIG (reference sequence). This CDR3 has 14 amino acids. The V and J ends lost 1 base and 2 bases respectively, with 10 bases between them. The variable domain in full, completed from reference TRBV30 and TRBJ2-3, reads SQTIHQWPATLVQPVGSPLSLECTVEGTSNPNLYWYRQAAGRGLQLLFYSVGIGQISSEVPQNLSASRPQDRQFILSSKKLLLSDSGFYLCAWSEGVNTDTQYFGPGTRLTVL.

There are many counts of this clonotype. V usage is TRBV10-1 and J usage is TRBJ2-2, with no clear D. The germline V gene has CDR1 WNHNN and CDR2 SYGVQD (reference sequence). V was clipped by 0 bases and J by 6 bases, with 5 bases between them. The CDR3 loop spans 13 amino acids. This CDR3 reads CASSESRAGELFF. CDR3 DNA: TGCGCCAGCAGTGAGTCACGGGCCGGGGAGCTGTTTTTT.

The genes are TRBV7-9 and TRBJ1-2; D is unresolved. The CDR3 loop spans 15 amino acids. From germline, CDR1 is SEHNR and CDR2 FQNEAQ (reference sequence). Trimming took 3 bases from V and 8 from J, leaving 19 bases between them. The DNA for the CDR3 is TGTGCCAGCAGCTTTGTATTGGAACGGCTCGGGGGCTACACCTTC. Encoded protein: CASSFVLERLGGYTF. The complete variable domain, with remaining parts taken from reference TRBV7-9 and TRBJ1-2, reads DTGVSQNPRHKITKRGQNVTFRCDPISEHNRLYWYRQTLGQGPEFLTYFQNEAQLEKSRLLSDRFSAERPKGSFSTLEIQRTEQGDSAMYLCASSFVLERLGGYTFGSGTRLTVV.

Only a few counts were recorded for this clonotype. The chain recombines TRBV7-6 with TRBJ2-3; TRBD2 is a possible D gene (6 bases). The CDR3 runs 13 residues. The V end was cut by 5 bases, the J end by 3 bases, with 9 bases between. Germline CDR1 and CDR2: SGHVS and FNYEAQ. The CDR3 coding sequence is TGTGCCAGCAGCACGACTAGAACAGATACGCAGTATTTT. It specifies CASSTTRTDTQYF.

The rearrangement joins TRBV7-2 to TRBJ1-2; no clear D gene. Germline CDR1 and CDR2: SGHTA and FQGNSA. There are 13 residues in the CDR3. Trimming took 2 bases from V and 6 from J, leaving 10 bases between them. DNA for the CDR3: TGTGCCAGCAGCTTAAGGGTGATGGATGGCTACACCTTC. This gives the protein CASSLRVMDGYTF.

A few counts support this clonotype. CDR3 amino acids: CASSYRVVRFDYGYTF. DNA of the CDR3: TGTGCCAGTAGTTACAGGGTTGTCCGGTTCGACTATGGCTACACCTTC. This chain uses TRBV19 with TRBJ1-2; the D gene is possibly TRBD1 (6 bases). CDR3 size: 16 residues. Germline V gives CDR1 LNHDA, CDR2 SQIVND (reference sequence). Trimming removed 5 bases from V and 3 bases from J, with 19 bases in between.

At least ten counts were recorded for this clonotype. CDR3 protein: CASSSGHNTEAFF. The DNA of the CDR3 is TGTGCCAGCAGTTCCGGACACAACACTGAAGCTTTCTTT. V is TRBV12-3 or TRBV12-4 and J is TRBJ1-1, with D tentatively TRBD1 (5 bases). The CDR3 spans 13 residues. The germline V and J ends were trimmed by 4 bases and 2 bases, with 8 bases remaining between them.

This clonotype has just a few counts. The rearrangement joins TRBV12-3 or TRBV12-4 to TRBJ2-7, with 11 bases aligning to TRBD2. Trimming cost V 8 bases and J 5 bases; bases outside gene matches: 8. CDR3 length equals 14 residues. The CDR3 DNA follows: TGTGCCAGCGCCTCTAGCGGGGGGACGGACGAGCAGTACTTC. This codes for CASASSGGTDEQYF.

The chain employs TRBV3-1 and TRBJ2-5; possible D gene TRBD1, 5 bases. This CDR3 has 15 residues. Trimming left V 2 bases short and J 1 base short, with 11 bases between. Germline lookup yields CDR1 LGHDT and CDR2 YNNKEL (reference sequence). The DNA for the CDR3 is TGTGCCAGCAGCCAACTCAGACAGTCCCAAGAGACCCAGTACTTC. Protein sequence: CASSQLRQSQETQYF.

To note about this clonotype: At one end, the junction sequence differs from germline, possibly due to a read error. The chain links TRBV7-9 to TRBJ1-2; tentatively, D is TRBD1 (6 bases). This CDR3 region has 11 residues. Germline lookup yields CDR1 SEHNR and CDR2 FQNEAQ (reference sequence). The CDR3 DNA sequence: TGTGCCAGCAGCTTAGCCCGGGACACCTACTTC. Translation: CASSLARDTYF. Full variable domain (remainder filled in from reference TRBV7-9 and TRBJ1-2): DTGVSQNPRHKITKRGQNVTFRCDPISEHNRLYWYRQTLGQGPEFLTYFQNEAQLEKSRLLSDRFSAERPKGSFSTLEIQRTEQGDSAMYLCASSLARDTYFGSGTRLTVV.

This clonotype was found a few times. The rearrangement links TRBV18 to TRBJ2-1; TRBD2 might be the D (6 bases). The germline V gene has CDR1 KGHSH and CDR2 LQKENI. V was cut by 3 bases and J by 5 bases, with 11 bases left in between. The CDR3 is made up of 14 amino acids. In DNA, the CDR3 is TGTGCCAGCTCACCGGGACTCCAGAACAATGAGCAGTTCTTC. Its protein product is CASSPGLQNNEQFF.

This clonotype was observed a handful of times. This CDR3 reads CASRGTGGSSQFF. The CDR3 DNA sequence: TGCGCCAGCAGAGGGACAGGGGGGAGTAGCCAGTTCTTC. The genes are TRBV5-1 and TRBJ2-1, with 11 bases fitting TRBD1. The V segment lost 5 bases and the J segment 13 bases; nucleotides outside the gene matches: 8. The CDR3 runs 13 residues. The germline V gene has CDR1 SGHRS and CDR2 YFSETQ.

Here the CDR3 reads CASRAPGLAGGPEEDKNIQYF. The CDR3 DNA is TGTGCCAGCAGAGCCCCGGGACTAGCGGGGGGGCCGGAAGAGGACAAAAACATTCAGTACTTC. The chain has TRBV12-3 or TRBV12-4 and TRBJ2-4, with 16 bases aligning to TRBD2. This CDR3 is built from 21 residues. J gave up 3 bases and V 6 bases, and 17 bases lay outside the gene matches.

CDR3 residues: CAISAGGITDTQYF. The CDR3 DNA reads TGTGCCATCAGTGCCGGGGGAATCACAGATACGCAGTATTTT. The chain links TRBV10-3 to TRBJ2-3; the D gene is possibly TRBD2 (6 bases). The CDR3 runs 14 residues. The V end lost 4 bases, the J end lost 2 bases, and 10 bases lay between the germline ends. CDR1 is ENHRY, CDR2 SYGVKD, per germline.

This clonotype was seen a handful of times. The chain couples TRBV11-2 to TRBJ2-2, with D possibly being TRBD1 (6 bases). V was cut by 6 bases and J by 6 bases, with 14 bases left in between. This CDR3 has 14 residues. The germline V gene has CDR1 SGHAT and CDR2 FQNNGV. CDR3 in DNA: TGTGCCAGCAGGGGGGCCGAGGGGGCCGGGGAGCTGTTTTTT. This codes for CASRGAEGAGELFF.

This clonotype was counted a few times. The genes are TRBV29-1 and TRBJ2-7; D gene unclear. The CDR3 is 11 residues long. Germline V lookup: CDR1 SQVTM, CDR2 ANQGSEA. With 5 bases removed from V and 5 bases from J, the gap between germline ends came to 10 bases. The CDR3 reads CSVKNTHEQYF. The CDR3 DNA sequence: TGCAGCGTTAAGAACACACACGAGCAGTACTTC.

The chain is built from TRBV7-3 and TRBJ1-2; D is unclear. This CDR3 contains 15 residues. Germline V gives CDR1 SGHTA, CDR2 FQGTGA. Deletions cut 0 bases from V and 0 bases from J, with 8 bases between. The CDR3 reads CASSLTGRPNYGYTF. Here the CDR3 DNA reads TGTGCCAGCAGCTTAACCGGCAGGCCTAACTATGGCTACACCTTC.

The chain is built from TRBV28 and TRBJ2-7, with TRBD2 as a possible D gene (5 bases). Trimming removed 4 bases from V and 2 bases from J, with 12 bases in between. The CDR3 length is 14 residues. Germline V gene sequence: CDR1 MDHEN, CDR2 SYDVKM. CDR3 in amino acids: CASSSGLPAYEQYF. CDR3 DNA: TGTGCCAGCAGTTCCGGACTCCCCGCCTACGAGCAGTACTTC.